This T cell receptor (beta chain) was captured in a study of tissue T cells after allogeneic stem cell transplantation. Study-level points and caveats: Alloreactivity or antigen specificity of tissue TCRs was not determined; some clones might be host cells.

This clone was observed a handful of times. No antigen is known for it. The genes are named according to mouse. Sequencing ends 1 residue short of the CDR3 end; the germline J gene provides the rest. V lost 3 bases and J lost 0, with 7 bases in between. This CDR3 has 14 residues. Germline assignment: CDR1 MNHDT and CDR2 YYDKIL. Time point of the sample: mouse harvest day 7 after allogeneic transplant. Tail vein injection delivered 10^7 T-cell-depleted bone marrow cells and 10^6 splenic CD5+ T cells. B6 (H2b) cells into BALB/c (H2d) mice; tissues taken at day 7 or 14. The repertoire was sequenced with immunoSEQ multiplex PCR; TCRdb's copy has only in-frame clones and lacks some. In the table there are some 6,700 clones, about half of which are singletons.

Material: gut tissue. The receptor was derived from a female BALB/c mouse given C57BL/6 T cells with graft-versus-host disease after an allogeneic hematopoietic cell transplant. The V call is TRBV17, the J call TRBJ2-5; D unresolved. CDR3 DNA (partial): TGTGCTAGCAGTAGTCCATTTAACCAAGACACCCAGTAC. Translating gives CASSSPFNQDTQY. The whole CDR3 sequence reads CASSSPFNQDTQYF.